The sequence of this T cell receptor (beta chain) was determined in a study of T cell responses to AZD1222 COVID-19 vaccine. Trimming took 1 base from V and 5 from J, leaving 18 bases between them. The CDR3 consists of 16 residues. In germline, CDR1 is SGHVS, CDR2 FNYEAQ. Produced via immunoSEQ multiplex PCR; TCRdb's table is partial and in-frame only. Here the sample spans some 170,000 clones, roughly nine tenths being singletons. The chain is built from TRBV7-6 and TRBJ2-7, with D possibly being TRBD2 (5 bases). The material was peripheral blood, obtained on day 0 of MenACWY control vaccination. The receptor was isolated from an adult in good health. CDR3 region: CASSLVGDVATHEQYF. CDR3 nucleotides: TGTGCCAGCAGCTTAGTCGGGGATGTGGCGACCCACGAGCAGTACTTC.